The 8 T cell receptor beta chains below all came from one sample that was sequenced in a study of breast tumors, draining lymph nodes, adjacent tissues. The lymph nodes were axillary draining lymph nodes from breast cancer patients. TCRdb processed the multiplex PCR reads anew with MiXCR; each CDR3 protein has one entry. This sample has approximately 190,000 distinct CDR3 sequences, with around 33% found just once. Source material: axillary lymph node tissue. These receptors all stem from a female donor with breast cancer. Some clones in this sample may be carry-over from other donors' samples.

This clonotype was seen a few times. As DNA, the CDR3 is TGTGCCAGCAGCTTGGGGACAGCTACTATCTACGAGCAGTACTTC. It is translated as CASSLGTATIYEQYF. The chain recombines TRBV7-8 with TRBJ2-7, with 7 bases lining up with TRBD1. Germline V gene data show CDR1 as SGHVS and CDR2 as FQNEAQ. Trimming took 3 bases from V and 3 from J; bases not matched to a gene: 8. CDR3 size: 15 residues. The full variable domain, its missing parts supplied by reference TRBV7-8 and TRBJ2-7, is GAGVSQSPRYKVAKRGQDVALRCDPISGHVSLFWYQQALGQGPEFLTYFQNEAQLDKSGLPSDRFFAERPEGSVSTLKIQRTQQEDSAVYLCASSLGTATIYEQYFGPGTRLTVT.

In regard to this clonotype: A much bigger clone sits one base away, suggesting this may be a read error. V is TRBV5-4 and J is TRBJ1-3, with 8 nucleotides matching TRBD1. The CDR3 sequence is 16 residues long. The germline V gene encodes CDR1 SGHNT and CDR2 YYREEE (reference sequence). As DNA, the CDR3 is TGTGCCAGCGGCTTGGGAGGGCAGGGGGCCGGAAACACCATATATTTT. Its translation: CASGLGGQGAGNTIYF.

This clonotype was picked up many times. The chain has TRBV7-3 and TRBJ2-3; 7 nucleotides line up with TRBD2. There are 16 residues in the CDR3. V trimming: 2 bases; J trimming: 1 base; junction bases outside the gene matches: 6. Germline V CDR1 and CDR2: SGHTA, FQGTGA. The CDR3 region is CASSLGSGGGTDTQYF. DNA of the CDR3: TGTGCCAGCAGCTTAGGCTCGGGGGGAGGCACAGATACGCAGTATTTT. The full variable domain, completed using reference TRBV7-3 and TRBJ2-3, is GAGVSQTPSNKVTEKGKYVELRCDPISGHTALYWYRQSLGQGPEFLIYFQGTGAADDSGLPNDRFFAVRPEGSVSTLKIQRTERGDSAVYLCASSLGSGGGTDTQYFGPGTRLTVL.

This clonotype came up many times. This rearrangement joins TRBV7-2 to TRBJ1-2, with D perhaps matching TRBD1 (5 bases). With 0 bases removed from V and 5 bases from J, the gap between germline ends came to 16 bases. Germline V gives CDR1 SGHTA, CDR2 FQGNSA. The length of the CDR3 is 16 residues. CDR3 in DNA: TGTGCCAGCAGCTTAGCTGGGGGGGGAGGGACTTATGGCTACACCTTC. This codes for CASSLAGGGGTYGYTF.

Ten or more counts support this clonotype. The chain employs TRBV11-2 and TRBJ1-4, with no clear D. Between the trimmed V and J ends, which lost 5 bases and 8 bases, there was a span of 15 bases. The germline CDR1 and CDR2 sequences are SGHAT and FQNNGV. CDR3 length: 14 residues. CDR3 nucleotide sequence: TGTGCCAGCAGCCCAAGCCCTGGAGTGGAAAAACTGTTTTTT. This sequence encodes CASSPSPGVEKLFF. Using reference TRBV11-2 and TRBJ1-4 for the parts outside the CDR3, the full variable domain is EAGVAQSPRYKIIEKRQSVAFWCNPISGHATLYWYQQILGQGPKLLIQFQNNGVVDDSQLPKDRFSAERLKGVDSTLKIQPAKLEDSAVYLCASSPSPGVEKLFFGSGTQLSVL.

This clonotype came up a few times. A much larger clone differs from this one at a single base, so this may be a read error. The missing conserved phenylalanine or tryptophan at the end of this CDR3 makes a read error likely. CDR3 DNA sequence: TGTGCCAGTAGTATGACAGGGCCCTCGCCCACAGATACGCAGTATTCT. It encodes CASSMTGPSPTDTQYS. The V and J genes are TRBV19 and TRBJ2-3; 7 nucleotides align to TRBD1. The CDR3 has 16 residues. The germline CDR1 and CDR2 sequences are LNHDA and SQIVND (reference sequence). Trimming cost V 3 bases and J 2 bases; bases outside gene matches: 8.

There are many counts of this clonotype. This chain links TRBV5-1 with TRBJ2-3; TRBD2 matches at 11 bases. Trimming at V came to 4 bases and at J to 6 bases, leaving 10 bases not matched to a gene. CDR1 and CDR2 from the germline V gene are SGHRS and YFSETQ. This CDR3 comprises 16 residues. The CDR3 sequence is CASSGELAGGPDTQYF. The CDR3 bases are TGCGCCAGCAGCGGGGAGTTAGCGGGGGGGCCGGATACGCAGTATTTT. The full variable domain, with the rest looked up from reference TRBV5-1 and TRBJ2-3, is KAGVTQTPRYLIKTRGQQVTLSCSPISGHRSVSWYQQTPGQGLQFLFEYFSETQRNKGNFPGRFSGRQFSNSRSEMNVSTLELGDSALYLCASSGELAGGPDTQYFGPGTRLTVL.

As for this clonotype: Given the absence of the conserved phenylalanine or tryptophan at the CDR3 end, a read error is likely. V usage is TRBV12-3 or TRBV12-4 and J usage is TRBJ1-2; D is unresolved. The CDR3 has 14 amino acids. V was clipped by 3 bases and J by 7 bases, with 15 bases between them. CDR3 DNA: TGTGCCAGCAGTTTGGAGGGATTGCCGGTTGGCTACACCTCC. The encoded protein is CASSLEGLPVGYTS.